This T cell receptor beta chain was sequenced during a study of shared clonotypes between healthy human individuals. The V gene's germline CDR1 is SGHRS and CDR2 YFSETQ. V was clipped by 3 bases and J by 4 bases; unmatched bases: 6. The CDR3 is 14 residues long. Replicate PCRs run on sorted subsets employed around 200 ng DNA, about 27,000 T cell genomes. Generated by immunoSEQ multiplex PCR, the TCRdb table keeps only in-frame clones and is missing some. The table includes under 2.5 million clones, roughly 90% detected once. The source of this sequence is a man between 18 and 29 years old in good health. Some clones in this sample may be carry-over from other donors' samples. The chain joins TRBV5-1 to TRBJ2-7; TRBD1 agrees at 8 bases. The material sequenced was naive CD4+ T cells from PBMCs. Subset given: CD45RA+ positively selected. This CDR3 is CASSYRQGTYEQYF. The CDR3 nucleotides are TGCGCCAGCAGCTACAGACAGGGGACATACGAGCAGTACTTC.